These T cell receptor beta chains were read from a single sample in a study of T cell responses to AZD1222 COVID-19 vaccine. The method was immunoSEQ multiplex PCR; TCRdb's version includes in-frame clones alone and lacks a portion of them. The sample lists around 200,000 clones; 85% to 90% were seen once. The sequenced sample was peripheral blood, obtained 28 days after the second AZD1222 dose. Every receptor here comes from an adult who received the AZD1222 COVID-19 vaccine. Both conserved end residues are part of each CDR3. The D gene is left open where the match is weak. The size of a clone is reported for some rows only, either as once, few or many, or as a class for expanded clones.

TRBD2 | TRBJ2-7 | TRBV7-9 | NA | CASSWWTSGVYEQYF | TGTGCCAGCAGCTGGTGGACTAGCGGAGTCTACGAGCAGTACTTC
NA | TRBJ2-1 | TRBV3-1/TRBV3-2 | NA | CASSLENEQFF | TGTGCCAGCAGCCTCGAGAATGAGCAGTTCTTC
NA | TRBJ2-3 | TRBV14 | NA | CASSLTSDTQYF | TGTGCCAGCAGCCTTACGTCAGATACGCAGTATTTT
NA | TRBJ1-5 | TRBV7-2 | once | CASSFGLGGQPQHF | TGTGCCAGCAGCTTCGGCCTTGGGGGGCAGCCCCAGCATTTT
NA | TRBJ2-1 | TRBV7-2 | NA | CASSLFGNEQFF | TGTGCCAGCAGCTTGTTCGGGAATGAGCAGTTCTTC
TRBD1 | TRBJ2-3 | TRBV5-1 | NA | CASSGGTGSADTQYF | TGCGCCAGCAGCGGTGGGACAGGGTCGGCCGATACGCAGTATTTT
NA | TRBJ1-1 | TRBV5-4 | NA | CASSLSLGVNTEAFF | TGTGCCAGCAGCTTGTCTCTGGGGGTGAACACTGAAGCTTTCTTT
TRBD1 | TRBJ2-7 | TRBV5-4 | once | CASSLGGQANYEQYF | TGTGCCAGCAGCTTGGGGGGACAGGCGAACTACGAGCAGTACTTC
TRBD1 | TRBJ1-2 | TRBV5-1 | NA | CASSLGDSYYGYTF | TGCGCCAGCAGCTTGGGGGACAGCTACTATGGCTACACCTTC
TRBD1 | TRBJ2-7 | TRBV6-5 | once | CASSLGQGDYEQYF | TGTGCCAGCAGTCTAGGACAGGGGGACTACGAGCAGTACTTC